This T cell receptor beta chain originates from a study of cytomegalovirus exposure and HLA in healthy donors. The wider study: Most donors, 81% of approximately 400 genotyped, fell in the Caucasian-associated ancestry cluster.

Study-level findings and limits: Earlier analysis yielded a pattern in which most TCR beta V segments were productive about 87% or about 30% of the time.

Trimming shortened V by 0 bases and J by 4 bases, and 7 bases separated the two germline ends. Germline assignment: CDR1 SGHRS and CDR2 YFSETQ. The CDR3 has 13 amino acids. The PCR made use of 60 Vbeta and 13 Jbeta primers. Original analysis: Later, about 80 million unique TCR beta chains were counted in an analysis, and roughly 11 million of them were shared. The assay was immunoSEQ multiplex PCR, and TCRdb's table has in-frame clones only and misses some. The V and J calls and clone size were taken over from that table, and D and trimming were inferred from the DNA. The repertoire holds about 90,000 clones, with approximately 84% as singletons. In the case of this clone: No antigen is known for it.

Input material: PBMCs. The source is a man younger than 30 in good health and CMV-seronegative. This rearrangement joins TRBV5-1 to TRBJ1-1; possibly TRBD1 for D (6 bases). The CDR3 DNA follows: TGCGCCAGCAGCTTGGCAGGGGCCACTGAAGCTTTCTTT. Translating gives CASSLAGATEAFF.